The table lists the clone carrying this T cell receptor beta chain with many counts. This sample stems from a study of T-cell reconstitution after alpha-beta-depleted transplantation in children. This CDR3 has 16 amino acids. The V gene's germline CDR1 is SGHRS and CDR2 YFSETQ. V lost 1 base to trimming and J lost 3 bases, with 14 bases between them. Preparing the TCRbeta library involved the use of unique molecular identifiers. TCRdb re-analysed the PCR reads in MiXCR, keeping a single row per CDR3 protein. The data contain about 100,000 distinct CDR3 sequences, about 5.6% of them singletons. The source of this sequence is a female patient aged 2-9 years who had a stem cell transplant for Fanconi anemia, so the T cells may come from the graft donor. The chain employs TRBV5-1 and TRBJ2-1; D gene unclear. The sample consisted of PBMCs, mostly from graft donor cells, taken 60 days after TCRalphabeta/CD19-depleted stem cell transplant. The CDR3 nucleotides are TGCGCCAGCAGCTTGAATCCGGCAACCCTCTACAATGAGCAGTTCTTC. This translates into CASSLNPATLYNEQFF.